This T cell receptor (beta chain) was identified during a study of regulatory T cells in long-lasting Graves disease. The time point denotes: newly diagnosed GD, antithyroid drugs for less than 3 months. The TCR library used RNA extracted from PBMCs. Investigators report Graves' disease was diagnosed under American Thyroid Association guidelines. With iRepertoire HTBI primers and Arm-PCR of CDR3 regions, TCR beta libraries were built. TCRdb recomputed calls from the multiplex PCR reads with MiXCR, one row per CDR3 protein. Here the sample spans approximately 400,000 distinct CDR3 sequences, about 15% being singletons. Germline lookup yields CDR1 SQVTM and CDR2 ANQGSEA. V dropped 6 bases and J dropped 4; count of bases not matched to a gene: 5. The CDR3 totals 12 residues. The same data also contributed to another study, on T cells in Graves' hyperthyroidism and ophthalmopathy. That work adds: Model-based prediction identified ophthalmopathy a median 6.5 months prior to its onset.

This rearrangement joins TRBV29-1 to TRBJ2-7; 8 positions match TRBD1. The TCR was taken from a woman in her thirties or forties with Graves disease. The material sequenced was peripheral blood mononuclear cells (PBMCs), taken at new diagnosis, from a patient treated with antithyroid drugs. The CDR3 coding sequence is TGCAGCGTCGGACAGGGAGCGTACGAGCAGTACTTC. Translating gives CSVGQGAYEQYF.